These 20 T cell receptor beta chains came from one sample sequenced in a study of shared clonotypes between healthy human individuals. TCRdb keeps only in-frame clones here, not all; method: immunoSEQ multiplex PCR. Among more than 2 million clones listed, approximately 95% were seen once. Naive CD8 cells comprised CD45RO-negative, CCR7-positively selected cells, excluding terminally differentiated effector memory CD45RA+ cells. Sequenced: naive CD8+ T cells sorted from blood. The receptors were sampled from a man aged 18 to 35 in good health.

This clone was detected only once. The rearrangement joins TRBV9 to TRBJ2-2; 10 bases line up with TRBD2. Per the germline V gene, CDR1 is SGDLS and CDR2 is YYNGEE. V trimming: 4 bases; J trimming: 4 bases; junction bases outside the gene matches: 4. This CDR3 has 15 residues. The CDR3 protein is CASSHTSGITGELFF. DNA of the CDR3: TGTGCCAGCAGCCACACTAGCGGGATCACCGGGGAGCTGTTTTTT.

The rearrangement joins TRBV27 to TRBJ1-1; D not resolved. Looked up from germline, CDR1 is MNHEY and CDR2 is SMNVEV (reference sequence). V lost 5 bases and J 1 base, leaving 8 bases between the germline ends. CDR3 length: 13 amino acids. The CDR3 nucleotides read TGTGCCAGCAGTCCCTCGCCGAACACTGAAGCTTTCTTT. Encoded protein: CASSPSPNTEAFF.

The chain uses TRBV5-1 and TRBJ2-1; D may match TRBD1 or TRBD2 (5 bases each). V lost 2 bases, J lost 7 bases, and 19 bases lay in between. The CDR3 is made up of 16 amino acids. Germline lookup yields CDR1 SGHRS and CDR2 YFSETQ. DNA of the CDR3: TGCGCCAGCAGCTTTTATGGGACGCTGGGGGTGAATGAGCAGTTCTTC. It yields the protein CASSFYGTLGVNEQFF.

The chain employs TRBV10-3 and TRBJ2-1, with D possibly matching TRBD2 (6 bases). The CDR3 spans 16 residues. Trimming removed 0 bases from V and 6 bases from J, with 15 bases in between. Germline CDR1 is ENHRY and CDR2 is SYGVKD. CDR3 DNA: TGTGCCATCAGTGAGTCTGCGGCTAGCGCGGTCAATGAGCAGTTCTTC. Its translation is CAISESAASAVNEQFF.

The chain has TRBV29-1 and TRBJ1-2; D unclear. The CDR3 length is 16 residues. Germline values: CDR1 SQVTM, CDR2 ANQGSEA. V lost 4 bases and J 0 bases, leaving 18 bases between the germline ends. Written as DNA, the CDR3 is TGCAGCGTTGGCCCGACATTTGAAGTTTCTAACTATGGCTACACCTTC. This gives the protein CSVGPTFEVSNYGYTF.

Of note for this clone: The sample holds other DNA sequences that translate to the same CDR3. The chain employs TRBV28 and TRBJ2-7, with D perhaps TRBD1 or TRBD2 (7 bases each). Looked up from germline, CDR1 is MDHEN and CDR2 is SYDVKM. V lost 3 bases, J lost 2 bases, and 11 bases lay in between. The CDR3 consists of 14 residues. CDR3 amino acids: CASSLSGGAYEQYF. CDR3 bases: TGTGCCAGCAGTTTGTCAGGGGGGGCCTACGAGCAGTACTTC. Drawing the rest from reference TRBV28 and TRBJ2-7, the complete variable domain is DVKVTQSSRYLVKRTGEKVFLECVQDMDHENMFWYRQDPGLGLRLIYFSYDVKMKEKGDIPEGYSVSREKKERFSLILESASTNQTSMYLCASSLSGGAYEQYFGPGTRLTVT.

About this clone: The sample contains more than one DNA sequence encoding this CDR3. V is TRBV5-1 and J is TRBJ2-7, with D tentatively TRBD1 (5 bases). Germline V gives CDR1 SGHRS, CDR2 YFSETQ. V dropped 2 bases and J dropped 3 bases, with 9 bases sitting between them. There are 13 residues in the CDR3. CDR3 DNA: TGCGCCAGCAGCTTAGGAACAGGCTACGAGCAGTACTTC. The encoded protein is CASSLGTGYEQYF.

The chain combines TRBV4-1 with TRBJ2-7; TRBD1 matches at 9 bases. The ends lost 1 base at V and 1 base at J; junction bases unmatched: 5. This CDR3 contains 16 residues. CDR1 is MGHRA and CDR2 is YSYEKL in the germline V gene. CDR3 residues: CASSQASGTGSYEQYF. Written as DNA, the CDR3 is TGCGCCAGCAGCCAAGCCTCCGGGACAGGGTCCTACGAGCAGTACTTC.

The chain has TRBV28 and TRBJ1-1; D ambiguous. The V gene's germline CDR1 is MDHEN and CDR2 SYDVKM. The CDR3 is made up of 15 amino acids. V was clipped by 2 bases and J by 4 bases, with 14 bases between them. The CDR3 DNA reads TGTGCCAGCAGTTTAGACCCGGTTGAGAGCACTGAAGCTTTCTTT. This gives the protein CASSLDPVESTEAFF.

This sequence joins TRBV29-1 and TRBJ1-2; no reliable D call. Trimming took 5 bases from V and 5 from J, leaving 15 bases between them. Germline values: CDR1 SQVTM, CDR2 ANQGSEA. This CDR3 spans 13 amino acids. CDR3 loop: CSVQEGFGYGYTF. The CDR3 DNA reads TGCAGCGTTCAGGAGGGATTCGGTTATGGCTACACCTTC.

In the case of this clone: Other nucleotide sequences in the sample specify the same CDR3. The V call is TRBV9, the J call TRBJ2-2, with 9 positions matching TRBD2. With 0 bases clipped from V and 5 bases from J, the junction kept 2 bases outside the gene matches. The germline gives CDR1 SGDLS, CDR2 YYNGEE. The CDR3 has 15 amino acids. CDR3 sequence reads: CASSVGLAGTGELFF. DNA of the CDR3: TGTGCCAGCAGCGTAGGGCTAGCGGGAACCGGGGAGCTGTTTTTT. Full variable domain (rest looked up from reference TRBV9 and TRBJ2-2): DSGVTQTPKHLITATGQRVTLRCSPRSGDLSVYWYQQSLDQGLQFLIQYYNGEERAKGNILERFSAQQFPDLHSELNLSSLELGDSALYFCASSVGLAGTGELFFGEGSRLTVL.

V usage is TRBV6-6 and J usage is TRBJ2-2, with 8 nucleotides matching TRBD2. The junction had 14 bases not matched to a gene; V was cut back by 7 bases and J by 7 bases. The CDR3 length is 16 residues. Germline V lookup: CDR1 MNHNY, CDR2 SVGAGI (reference sequence). CDR3 in amino acids: CASNYRLARFFGELFF. CDR3 sequence (DNA): TGTGCCAGCAACTACCGACTAGCGCGGTTTTTCGGGGAGCTGTTTTTT.

The V gene is TRBV13, the J gene TRBJ1-1; D perhaps matches TRBD1 (5 bases). Trimming stripped 6 bases from V and 2 bases from J, with 16 bases between. This CDR3 is built from 15 residues. Germline values: CDR1 PRHDT, CDR2 FYEKMQ (reference sequence). This CDR3 reads CASRVGGDLNTEAFF. Written as DNA, the CDR3 is TGTGCCAGCAGGGTGGGAGGGGACTTAAACACTGAAGCTTTCTTT.

This clone showed up just once. The chain is built from TRBV20-1 and TRBJ2-1, with D hard to call. Germline CDR1 is DFQATT and CDR2 is SNEGSKA (reference sequence). V was shortened by 8 bases and J by 5 bases, with 10 bases between the two germline ends. CDR3 size: 11 residues. The chain's CDR3 is CSSFQDNEQFF. Here the CDR3 DNA reads TGCAGTTCCTTTCAAGACAATGAGCAGTTCTTC.

This clone has only one observation. This sequence joins TRBV27 and TRBJ2-7; the match to TRBD1 covers 8 bases. The CDR3 sequence is 14 residues long. Losses at the gene ends were 6 bases for V and 2 bases for J; bases not matched to a gene: 6. The germline V gene encodes CDR1 MNHEY and CDR2 SMNVEV (reference sequence). The CDR3, as DNA: TGTGCCAGCAGCACAGGGGGTACCCCCTACGAGCAGTACTTC. As protein: CASSTGGTPYEQYF.

The chain carries TRBV27 and TRBJ2-7; D possibly corresponds to TRBD2 (6 bases). The V gene lost 4 bases and the J gene lost 7 bases, with 11 bases spanning the gap. Germline lookup yields CDR1 MNHEY and CDR2 SMNVEV (reference sequence). The CDR3 is 12 amino acids. In DNA form, the CDR3 reads TGTGCCAGCAGTTCCGCTAGCGCTGAGCAGTACTTC. Its protein product is CASSSASAEQYF.

The chain combines TRBV19 with TRBJ2-7; tentatively, D is TRBD1 or TRBD2 (5 bases each). The length of the CDR3 is 13 residues. Germline V gene lookup returns CDR1 LNHDA and CDR2 SQIVND (reference sequence). The V end lost 6 bases, the J end lost 6 bases, and 15 bases lay between the germline ends. The CDR3 spells CASSSGPRSEQYF. Here the CDR3 DNA reads TGTGCCAGTAGCTCGGGACCTAGAAGCGAGCAGTACTTC.

In DNA form, the CDR3 reads TGCGCCAGCAGCCAAAAAAACCTAGCGGGAGGATCCTACGAGCAGTACTTC. Its translation: CASSQKNLAGGSYEQYF. The chain links TRBV4-1 to TRBJ2-7; 11 bases map to TRBD2. The CDR3 is 17 residues long. The trim removed 2 bases at V and 1 base at J, leaving 7 bases unmatched. Germline V gene sequence: CDR1 MGHRA, CDR2 YSYEKL.

This clone was seen a single time. This chain connects TRBV5-6 to TRBJ1-5; 7 bases fit TRBD1. The ends lost 0 bases at V and 4 bases at J; junction bases unmatched: 4. The CDR3 spans 15 residues. Germline V gene lookup returns CDR1 SGHDT and CDR2 YYEEEE. Written as DNA, the CDR3 is TGTGCCAGCAGCTTGGTCTCACAGGGGAATCAGCCCCAGCATTTT. It translates to CASSLVSQGNQPQHF. The whole variable domain, filled in from reference TRBV5-6 and TRBJ1-5, reads DAGVTQSPTHLIKTRGQQVTLRCSPKSGHDTVSWYQQALGQGPQFIFQYYEEEERQRGNFPDRFSGHQFPNYSSELNVNALLLGDSALYLCASSLVSQGNQPQHFGDGTRLSIL.

The J gene is TRBJ1-1, the V gene TRBV11-2; no firm D call. From germline, CDR1 is SGHAT and CDR2 FQNNGV. Trimming stripped 2 bases from V and 4 bases from J, with 11 bases between. The CDR3 contains 14 residues. CDR3 DNA sequence: TGTGCCAGCAGCTTATGGGATCCGAGCACTGAAGCTTTCTTT. Translating gives CASSLWDPSTEAFF.